The 11 T cell receptor beta chains below come from one sample, sequenced in a study of graft-versus-host responses after intestinal transplantation. These receptors lack a known antigen. Using immunoSEQ multiplex PCR, the repertoire was profiled, and TCRdb retains in-frame clones only, with some absent. The profile shows about 39,000 clones, over 90% of them singletons. The input for sequencing was unstimulated CD8+ T cells sorted from spleen or lymph node cells, taken before transplant. The source is a human donor who was the organ donor for an intestinal transplant.

This clone was picked up one time. DNA of the CDR3: TGCGCCAGCAGCCACGGACAGGGCTACGAGCAGTACTTC. Its protein product is CASSHGQGYEQYF. The V and J genes are TRBV5-1 and TRBJ2-7; 8 bases map to TRBD1. The V gene's germline CDR1 is SGHRS and CDR2 YFSETQ. V gave up 4 bases and J gave up 3 bases; unmatched junction bases: 3. This CDR3 comprises 13 residues.

In DNA form, the CDR3 reads TGCGCCAGCGCCCGGTGGGACACCCGTAACACTGAAGCTTTCTTT. Translation: CASARWDTRNTEAFF. This chain connects TRBV5-1 to TRBJ1-1, with a possible D match to TRBD1 (6 bases). With 7 bases removed from V and 2 bases from J, the gap between germline ends came to 18 bases. The germline CDR1 and CDR2 sequences are SGHRS and YFSETQ. This CDR3 has 15 amino acids.

The J gene is TRBJ2-7, the V gene TRBV6-1, with no clear D. This CDR3 has 11 amino acids. V lost 2 bases and J 3 bases, leaving 2 bases between the germline ends. The germline V gene has CDR1 MNHNS and CDR2 SASEGT. The CDR3, as DNA: TGTGCCAGCAGTGAATACTACGAGCAGTACTTC. Protein sequence: CASSEYYEQYF.

The J gene is TRBJ2-7, the V gene TRBV9, with TRBD1 identical over 9 bases. V lost 5 bases and J lost 4; bases outside the gene matches: 10. Germline CDR1 and CDR2: SGDLS and YYNGEE. The CDR3 is made up of 15 amino acids. CDR3 loop: CASSKSPGTGYEQYF. The CDR3, as DNA: TGTGCCAGCAGTAAGAGTCCCGGGACAGGGTACGAGCAGTACTTC.

This chain connects TRBV28 to TRBJ1-1; a possible D gene is TRBD1 (6 bases). The CDR3 consists of 12 residues. The V end lost 6 bases, the J end lost 1 base, and 6 bases lay between the germline ends. Germline V CDR1 and CDR2: MDHEN, SYDVKM. The CDR3 loop reads CASSRGNTEAFF. The CDR3 DNA follows: TGTGCCAGCAGCAGGGGGAACACTGAAGCTTTCTTT.

Comments on this clone: Relative to the germline gene, one junction end is altered; a read error may explain this. The chain is built from TRBV9 and TRBJ1-2; maybe TRBD1 (6 bases). Germline assignment: CDR1 SGDLS and CDR2 YYNGEE. The CDR3 is 17 residues long. For the CDR3, the DNA is TGTGCCAGCAGCGTAGGGGGGGGCAGGGCTACTAACTATGGCCACACCTTC. As protein: CASSVGGGRATNYGHTF.

Regarding this clone: The junction differs from germline at one of its ends, possibly a read error. The same CDR3 also results from other DNA sequences found in this sample. This rearrangement joins TRBV12-5 to TRBJ2-1; the D gene is possibly TRBD2 (5 bases). Germline CDR1 is LGHNT and CDR2 is FRNRAP. This CDR3 has 14 amino acids. The CDR3, as DNA: TGTGCTAGTGGGTTGGGGAGCTCCTACAATGAGCAGTTCTTC. This codes for CASGLGSSYNEQFF.

The chain recombines TRBV15 with TRBJ2-1; weak D call: TRBD1 (5 bases). V lost 0 bases, J lost 2 bases, and 11 bases lay in between. The germline V gene has CDR1 LNHNV and CDR2 YYDKDF (reference sequence). CDR3 size: 16 residues. In DNA form, the CDR3 reads TGTGCCACCAGCAGAGATCCGTGGGGCCCCTACAATGAGCAGTTCTTC. Translating it yields CATSRDPWGPYNEQFF.

The chain joins TRBV5-5 to TRBJ2-5; D might be TRBD2 (6 bases). Germline-derived CDR1 and CDR2 are SGHKS and YYEKEE (reference sequence). V gave up 0 bases and J gave up 4 bases, with 10 bases separating them. The CDR3 runs to 14 residues. This chain's CDR3 is CASSLGSGGETQYF. The CDR3 DNA reads as TGTGCCAGCAGCTTGGGTAGCGGAGGAGAGACCCAGTACTTC.

The chain recombines TRBV7-6 with TRBJ1-1, with 9 bases that match TRBD1. The J segment lost 4 bases and the V segment lost 2 bases, leaving 5 bases of the junction unmatched. The CDR3 runs to 15 residues. The germline V gene encodes CDR1 SGHVS and CDR2 FNYEAQ. In nucleotides, the CDR3 is TGTGCCAGCAGCTTACAACAGGGGGCGGTCACTGAAGCTTTCTTT. Translating it yields CASSLQQGAVTEAFF.

The CDR3 loop reads CASSYSGQGVGYTF. The CDR3 DNA reads TGTGCCAGCAGTTACTCCGGACAGGGGGTCGGCTACACCTTC. The chain joins TRBV6-5 to TRBJ1-2; the match to TRBD1 covers 10 bases. The CDR3 extends over 14 amino acids. Unmatched junction bases numbered 3, after V lost 0 bases and J lost 8 bases. Germline V lookup: CDR1 MNHEY, CDR2 SVGAGI.